The T cell receptor (beta chain) under discussion was sequenced for a study of neurological immune-mediated disorders. The ends were cut back, 5 bases at V and 0 bases at J, with 7 bases in the middle. Germline CDR1 is ENHRY and CDR2 is SYGVKD. The CDR3 loop spans 14 amino acids. Serving as healthy controls were blood bank volunteers based in Maryland, USA. The unsorted libraries were made from 2 million PBMCs kept at -80 C. This clonotype was recorded many times. Its target is not known. The authors produced cDNA by 5'RACE using 10-nucleotide random UMIs. MiXCR was run by TCRdb on the 5' RACE reads, yielding one entry per CDR3 protein. The sample carries some 28,000 distinct CDR3 sequences, about 7% recorded once. Study-wide points: None of the CDR3 amino acid sequences of expanded clones were shared across subjects, and this suggested private repertoires in all groups.

Sequenced: PBMCs. The genes are TRBV10-3 and TRBJ1-4, with D uncertain. The sequence was obtained from a woman between 45 and 65 years old in good health. For the CDR3, the DNA is TGTGCCATCAGTCAACAGTCAACTAATGAAAAACTGTTTTTT. Translated, it gives CAISQQSTNEKLFF.